The entry below describes one T cell receptor (beta chain). Its binding antigen is unknown. One base away there is no much larger clone; base qualities are not given. This entry belongs to a study of long-term antiretroviral therapy in people with HIV (dated by TCRdb to between 2022 and 2023). With respect to the entire study: Collection of the earliest samples took place about a decade ahead of the 2015 WHO recommendation for immediate ART, at a time when ART was typically delayed until CD4 counts fell. Of the 30 or so participants with HIV, some 12 were female. No cross-contamination during QIAcube processing was seen in test extractions of a monoclonal T-cell line run alongside roughly 30 polyclonal samples. This retrospective serial study examined whether starting ART and sustained HIV suppression were associated with changes in the composition and diversity of the TRB repertoire in peripheral blood. A total of 150 to 200 cryopreserved PBMC samples were contributed to the cohort by 30 adults with confirmed HIV infection, with samples collected serially over a mean of approximately six years (range 1-12).

The investigation overall reported the following: Expanded TRB clones identified before ART initiation dominated the repertoire at all time points, although this dominance fluctuated and declined in many PLHIV after ART. Since PBMC availability was limited, sequencing covered only the TCR beta chain, with no alpha chain pairing. Compared with controls, HIV repertoires had narrower CDR3 length ranges, and the network structure pointed to an antigen-experienced repertoire that shifted only slightly toward naive after ART. No data were available on ART adherence, viral resistance or therapy changes, limiting inferences about post-ART repertoire changes. Because pre-ART samples had limited cell numbers, profiling was done on unsorted PBMC rather than on sorted CD4+ and CD8+ T cells. Starting ART was linked to a significant rise in TRB diversity, yet even with long-term ART the diversity remained significantly lower than in transplant donor controls. The samples span the years 2004 to 2017, and the ART regimens used at that time may not be as effective as current regimens.

Participants were included only if at least one PBMC sample before ART initiation and at least two post-ART samples were available. Every participant with HIV received treatment in the United States of America. Before DNA extraction, cryopreserved samples containing about 0.95-10 million PBMC were thawed and washed. At the time of the earliest PBMC sample, participants with HIV were aged between about 23 and 55 years. Each participant contributed PBMC samples from 1-4 timepoints before ART initiation and 2-8 timepoints after ART initiation, with a median of 7 samples. For every participant, serial HIV viral load, CD4+ T-cell count, ART history and demographic data were obtained. Using a Qiagen kit on a QIAcube, genomic DNA was extracted from unsorted PBMC, with samples processed in batches of 12. From the cysteine up to the phenylalanine, the CDR3 has a length of 14 residues. Only CDR3 DNA is held: 42 bases, read in frame from base 1. As encoded in the germline V gene, CDR1 is MNHNS while CDR2 is SASEGT. V loses 4 bases of germline sequence and J loses 4 bases, and the interval between the two ends is 13 bases.

The immunoSEQ hsTCRB v3.0 assay was used at survey level resolution for TRB variable region sequencing. The target sequencing depth for TRB was roughly 35,000-50,000 T-cell genomes per sample. TRB libraries were pooled and sequenced on an Illumina MiSeq using a v3 150-cycle kit. In the source study's methods: Analysis of repertoires was carried out in R inside a reproducible Nextflow workflow spanning QC, data transformation and analysis. Custom analyses were implemented in LymphoSeq2, an R package for AIRR-Seq data exploration. After excluding a few samples that yielded fewer than 5000 total TRB sequences, 150 to 200 HIV repertoires remained for analysis. Among the 188 retained HIV repertoires, 55 to 65 were collected before ART initiation and approximately 130 were collected after ART initiation. Repertoires were downsampled to 5000 TRB nucleotide sequences, with summary statistics averaged over 100 downsampling iterations. Only TRB sequences with CDR3 regions of at least seven amino acids were retained for analysis. Diversity was measured with a Shannon entropy-derived clonality score and the Gini coefficient. In the repertoire networks, any two of the top 5000 CDR3 amino acid sequences were linked whenever the two sequences differed by an edit distance of one. GLIPH2 predicted antigen specificity groups and MHC restriction for TRB CDR3 amino acid sequences. To flag known associations with CMV, EBV, HIV or tissue antigens, CDR3 amino acid sequences were compared against VDJdb and McPAS-TCR. Pre-ART, post-ART and control groups were compared with Wilcoxon signed-rank tests and Holm-Bonferroni correction. TCRdb stores this immuneACCESS table with in-frame sequences only. Part of the clones is absent; in the studies checked, under half of the shortfall reflects unresolved V genes, and no reason is known for the rest. From that table come the V and J calls and clone size; the DNA was used to work out D and trimming. Within this sample are under 45,000 clones, with 85% of them counted one time only. The ten largest clonotypes hold approximately 4.8% of the sample.

The source material was unsorted PBMCs, sampled about 2.7 years before starting antiretroviral therapy. The chain is encoded by TRBV6-1 joined to TRBJ1-2, and perhaps TRBD1 as D gene, on 5 matching bases. The clonotype originates from a woman aged 25 to 45 with HIV. The CDR3 protein sequence reads: CASSGGEGGYGYTF. The DNA is as follows: TGTGCCAGCAGTGGGGGGGAGGGTGGCTATGGCTACACCTTC.